This T cell receptor (beta chain) was captured in a study of CD8 T cells in ankylosing spondylitis. This clonotype appeared a few times. Its target is not known. Scientists made TCR beta libraries using quantitative 5'-RACE with molecular barcodes. TCRdb analysed the 5' RACE reads with MiXCR anew, one entry per CDR3 protein. In the table there are hundreds of thousands of distinct CDR3 sequences, roughly 10% of which are singletons. Trimming left V 1 base short and J 1 base short, with 8 bases between. The CDR3 spans 14 residues. CDR1 is SGHRS, CDR2 YFSETQ, per germline. Findings and limits, study-wide: Within matched ankylosing spondylitis synovial fluid, disease-linked clones were reportedly significantly enriched. Blood of patients with ankylosing spondylitis appeared to be characterized by a TCR beta motif of several highly homologous variants.

The chain links TRBV5-1 to TRBJ2-5, with D unresolved. The source material was blood, either unsorted or a sorted T cell fraction (not recorded which). The clonotype originates from a male donor with ankylosing spondylitis. The CDR3 is CASSLHRSQETQYF. CDR3 nucleotide sequence: TGCGCCAGCAGCTTGCACCGATCCCAAGAGACCCAGTACTTC.